Listed here are 15 T cell receptor beta chains from one sample, sequenced in a study of blood T cell repertoires in COVID-19. Assay: immunoSEQ multiplex PCR; the TCRdb copy retains only in-frame clones and omits some. The data hold approximately 170,000 clones, with around 85% observed a single time. The sample was peripheral blood. These receptors were obtained from a man aged 25 to 40 with acute or convalescent COVID-19.

The chain uses TRBV3-1 (or the pseudogene TRBV3-2) and TRBJ2-1, with a tentative D call TRBD2 (5 bases). Germline V lookup: CDR1 LGHDT, CDR2 YNNKEL (reference sequence). V lost 1 base and J 0 bases, leaving 10 bases between the germline ends. CDR3 length equals 16 residues. CDR3 protein: CASSQVGGRSYNEQFF. In DNA form, the CDR3 reads TGTGCCAGCAGCCAAGTGGGCGGGCGCTCCTACAATGAGCAGTTCTTC.

The chain recombines TRBV6-2 or TRBV6-3 with TRBJ1-5; weak D call: TRBD1 (6 bases). CDR1 and CDR2 (germline): MNHEY, SVGEGT. CDR3 length: 18 residues. V was shortened by 5 bases and J by 4 bases, with 24 bases between the two germline ends. The CDR3 DNA follows: TGTGCCAGCAGTACAAAGACCACAGGGAATTCTATTAATCAGCCCCAGCATTTT. Amino acid sequence: CASSTKTTGNSINQPQHF.

V is TRBV9 and J is TRBJ2-1; 8 positions match TRBD1. Trimming at V came to 4 bases and at J to 6 bases, leaving 9 bases not matched to a gene. Per the germline V gene, CDR1 is SGDLS and CDR2 is YYNGEE. CDR3 size: 15 residues. CDR3 bases: TGTGCCAGCAGCCCACCTAAGGACAGGGCCAATGAGCAGTTCTTC. This codes for CASSPPKDRANEQFF. Full variable domain (outside the CDR3, taken from reference TRBV9 and TRBJ2-1): DSGVTQTPKHLITATGQRVTLRCSPRSGDLSVYWYQQSLDQGLQFLIQYYNGEERAKGNILERFSAQQFPDLHSELNLSSLELGDSALYFCASSPPKDRANEQFFGPGTRLTVL.

The chain joins TRBV4-1 to TRBJ2-5; D uncertain. Trimming left V 1 base short and J 3 bases short, with 9 bases between. Germline CDR1 reads MGHRA; CDR2 reads YSYEKL. The CDR3 spans 14 residues. The CDR3 sequence: CASSQGFSEETQYF. The CDR3 DNA reads as TGCGCCAGCAGCCAAGGTTTCAGTGAAGAGACCCAGTACTTC.

A remark on this clone: The sample contains more than one DNA sequence encoding this CDR3. This chain connects TRBV15 to TRBJ2-5; D is unresolved. CDR3 length equals 12 residues. Per the germline V gene, CDR1 is LNHNV and CDR2 is YYDKDF (reference sequence). Trimming left V 0 bases short and J 4 bases short, with 3 bases between. The chain's CDR3 is CATSRDRETQYF. As DNA, the CDR3 is TGTGCCACCAGCAGAGATCGAGAGACCCAGTACTTC.

V and J are TRBV6-5 and TRBJ1-2; 8 bases align to TRBD1. In germline, CDR1 is MNHEY, CDR2 SVGAGI. V gave up 4 bases and J gave up 3 bases; unmatched junction bases: 7. The CDR3 length is 15 residues. CDR3 in DNA: TGTGCCAGCAGTTCCCTTTGGACAGGGTACTATGGCTACACCTTC. Its translation is CASSSLWTGYYGYTF.

J is TRBJ2-7 and V is TRBV28; D is possibly TRBD1 (5 bases). This CDR3 contains 15 residues. V was cut by 8 bases and J by 4 bases, with 21 bases left in between. Looked up from germline, CDR1 is MDHEN and CDR2 is SYDVKM. The CDR3 here is CASSLWVGEPYEQYF. The CDR3 region has the DNA TGTGCCAGCTCTTTATGGGTAGGGGAACCTTACGAGCAGTACTTC.

This chain joins TRBV5-1 and TRBJ2-3, with 7 bases matching TRBD1. The junction had 9 bases not matched to a gene; V was cut back by 0 bases and J by 2 bases. The CDR3 has 17 residues. Germline values: CDR1 SGHRS, CDR2 YFSETQ. DNA of the CDR3: TGCGCCAGCAGCTTGGCGAGCACAGGGGCGAACACAGATACGCAGTATTTT. Translating it yields CASSLASTGANTDTQYF.

V gene TRBV29-1 combines with J gene TRBJ1-1; 9 nucleotides line up with TRBD1. CDR1 and CDR2 from the germline V gene are SQVTM and ANQGSEA. The CDR3 sequence is 14 residues long. V shed 6 bases, J shed 0 bases, and the junction held 5 bases outside the gene matches. The CDR3 region is CSVRTGAMNTEAFF. In DNA form, the CDR3 reads TGCAGCGTCAGGACAGGGGCTATGAACACTGAAGCTTTCTTT.

The chain uses TRBV20-1 and TRBJ2-3, with a tentative D call TRBD1 (6 bases). CDR1 is DFQATT and CDR2 is SNEGSKA in the germline V gene (reference sequence). This CDR3 contains 15 residues. Trimming removed 3 bases at V and 0 bases at J, with 13 bases between. The CDR3 loop reads CSASKQGMSTDTQYF. The CDR3 DNA is TGCAGTGCTAGTAAACAGGGAATGAGCACAGATACGCAGTATTTT.

The chain joins TRBV19 to TRBJ2-7, with TRBD2 as a possible D gene (5 bases). This CDR3 comprises 12 residues. The V end lost 4 bases, the J end lost 5 bases, and 9 bases lay between the germline ends. Germline V gene data show CDR1 as LNHDA and CDR2 as SQIVND (reference sequence). The CDR3 sequence: CASSTGGDEQYF. The DNA for the CDR3 is TGTGCCAGTAGTACCGGAGGAGACGAGCAGTACTTC.

This clone was recorded a few times. V is TRBV7-3 and J is TRBJ1-4; D is unclear. Germline CDR1 and CDR2: SGHTA and FQGTGA. V shed 2 bases and J shed 0 bases, with 7 bases lying between them. The CDR3 totals 15 residues. CDR3 residues: CASSLGPSTNEKLFF. In DNA, the CDR3 is TGTGCCAGCAGCTTAGGGCCCTCAACTAATGAAAAACTGTTTTTT.

The chain employs TRBV27 and TRBJ2-7; 8 nucleotides align to TRBD1. V gave up 4 bases and J gave up 5 bases; unmatched junction bases: 4. Germline CDR1 is MNHEY and CDR2 is SMNVEV (reference sequence). The CDR3 is 13 residues long. The CDR3 spells CASSSGGVNEQYF. In nucleotides, the CDR3 is TGTGCCAGCAGTTCAGGGGGCGTGAACGAGCAGTACTTC.

The chain is built from TRBV4-2 and TRBJ1-6, with D hard to call. Germline V gene data show CDR1 as LGHNA and CDR2 as YNFKEQ. The V and J ends lost 0 bases and 5 bases respectively, with 5 bases between them. The CDR3 length is 14 residues. The CDR3 sequence: CASSQEANNSPLHF. The CDR3 nucleotides read TGTGCCAGCAGCCAAGAAGCGAATAATTCACCCCTCCACTTT.

This CDR3 is CASSPGQAGGYTF. DNA for the CDR3: TGTGCCAGCTCACCAGGGCAGGCAGGGGGCTACACCTTC. The chain joins TRBV18 to TRBJ1-2; the D gene is possibly TRBD1 (5 bases). Germline assignment: CDR1 KGHSH and CDR2 LQKENI. This CDR3 spans 13 amino acids. Trimming took 2 bases from V and 8 from J, leaving 12 bases between them.